This T cell receptor (beta chain) is from a study of beta chain features in type 1 diabetes. Study at large: Cell yields, gender and age were comparable in patients and healthy donors. Regarding the study as a whole: Over-representation of high TCR-expressing cells was a possible consequence of cDNA sequencing. Type 1 diabetes patients showed a moderate but significant shortening of TCRB CDR3s in all four CD4+ subsets. Although PCR might favor shorter templates, it would do so equally in patients and controls.

This clone has only a few counts. What it binds is not known. TCRB transcripts that were expressed got sequenced, as all of the isolated RNA had been reverse transcribed. Clones were read by immunoSEQ multiplex PCR, and TCRdb kept only the in-frame ones, dropping some. This repertoire shows roughly 260,000 clones, around 20% found once; its top ten account for more than 0.025%. Trimming took 4 bases from V and 6 from J, leaving 20 bases between them. The CDR3 has 16 residues. Germline CDR1 reads SGHDT; CDR2 reads YYEEEE. This chain links TRBV5-6 with TRBJ1-5; D gene uncertain. Sequenced input: naive CD4+ T cells from blood. This receptor was identified in a woman in her 40s with type 1 diabetes. For the CDR3, the DNA is TGTGCCAGCAGCCTTGCTGGGTCCTCGAGGAGTCAGCCCCAGCATTTT. Protein sequence: CASSLAGSSRSQPQHF.